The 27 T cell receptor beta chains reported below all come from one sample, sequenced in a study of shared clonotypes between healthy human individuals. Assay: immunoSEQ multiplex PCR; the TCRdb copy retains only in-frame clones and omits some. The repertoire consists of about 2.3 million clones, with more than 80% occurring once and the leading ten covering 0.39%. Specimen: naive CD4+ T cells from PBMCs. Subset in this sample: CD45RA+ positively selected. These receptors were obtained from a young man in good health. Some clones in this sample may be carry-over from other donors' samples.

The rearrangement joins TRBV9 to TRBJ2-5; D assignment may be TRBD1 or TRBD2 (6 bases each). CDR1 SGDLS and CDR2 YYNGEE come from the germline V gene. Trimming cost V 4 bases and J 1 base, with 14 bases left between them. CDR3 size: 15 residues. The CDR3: CASSLLGGPQETQYF. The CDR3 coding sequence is TGTGCCAGCAGCCTCCTTGGGGGGCCCCAAGAGACCCAGTACTTC.

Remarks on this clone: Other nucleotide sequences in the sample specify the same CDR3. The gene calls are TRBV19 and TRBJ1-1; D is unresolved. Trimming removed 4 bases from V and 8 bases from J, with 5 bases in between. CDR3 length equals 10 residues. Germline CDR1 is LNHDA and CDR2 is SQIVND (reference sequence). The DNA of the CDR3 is TGTGCCAGTAGTAGCGGAGAAGCTTTCTTT. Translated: CASSSGEAFF.

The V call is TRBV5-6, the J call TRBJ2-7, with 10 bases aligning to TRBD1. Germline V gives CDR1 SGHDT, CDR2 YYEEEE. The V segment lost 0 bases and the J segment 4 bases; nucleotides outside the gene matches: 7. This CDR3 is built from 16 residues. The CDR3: CASSLAKTGGFYEQYF. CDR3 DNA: TGTGCCAGCAGCTTGGCCAAGACAGGGGGCTTTTACGAGCAGTACTTC.

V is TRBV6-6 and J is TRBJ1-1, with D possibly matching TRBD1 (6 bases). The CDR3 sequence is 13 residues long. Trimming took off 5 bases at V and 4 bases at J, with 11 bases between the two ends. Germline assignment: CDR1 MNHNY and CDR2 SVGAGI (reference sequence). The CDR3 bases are TGTGCCAGCAGTAAACAGGGAAGCACTGAAGCTTTCTTT. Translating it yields CASSKQGSTEAFF.

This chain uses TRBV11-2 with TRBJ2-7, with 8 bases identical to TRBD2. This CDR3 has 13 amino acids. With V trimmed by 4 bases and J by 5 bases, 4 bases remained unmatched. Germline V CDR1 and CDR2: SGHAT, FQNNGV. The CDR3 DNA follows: TGTGCCAGCAGCTCCGGGAGGGTTAACGAGCAGTACTTC. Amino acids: CASSSGRVNEQYF.

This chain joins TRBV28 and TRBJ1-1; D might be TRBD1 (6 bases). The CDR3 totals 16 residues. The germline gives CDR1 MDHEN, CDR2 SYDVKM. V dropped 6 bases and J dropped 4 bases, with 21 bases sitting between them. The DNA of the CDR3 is TGTGCCAGCAGCTCCGCTTGGGGGCAGGTCGGCACTGAAGCTTTCTTT. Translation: CASSSAWGQVGTEAFF.

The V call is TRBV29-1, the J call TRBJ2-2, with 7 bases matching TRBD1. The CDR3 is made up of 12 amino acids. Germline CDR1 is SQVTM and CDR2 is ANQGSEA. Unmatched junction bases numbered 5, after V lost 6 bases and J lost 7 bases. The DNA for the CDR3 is TGCAGCGTCAGGGGGTACAGCGGGGAGCTGTTTTTT. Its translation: CSVRGYSGELFF.

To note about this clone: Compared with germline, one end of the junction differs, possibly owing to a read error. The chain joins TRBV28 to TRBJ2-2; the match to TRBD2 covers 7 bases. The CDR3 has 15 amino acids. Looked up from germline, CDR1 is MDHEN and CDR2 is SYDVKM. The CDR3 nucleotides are TGTGCCACCAGTTTCGGGAGGTCTGATACCGGGGAGCTGTTTTTT. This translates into CATSFGRSDTGELFF.

Here the CDR3 DNA reads TGTGCCAGCAGCTTACTGGGACAGTTCACAGATACGCAGTATTTT. It codes for CASSLLGQFTDTQYF. The chain has TRBV7-2 and TRBJ2-3; 7 bases match TRBD1. V gave up 2 bases and J gave up 2 bases; unmatched junction bases: 4. The CDR3 is made up of 15 amino acids. The germline gives CDR1 SGHTA, CDR2 FQGNSA.

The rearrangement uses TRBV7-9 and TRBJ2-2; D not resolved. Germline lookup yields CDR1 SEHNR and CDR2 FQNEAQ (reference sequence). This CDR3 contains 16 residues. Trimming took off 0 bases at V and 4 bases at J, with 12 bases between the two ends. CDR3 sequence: CASSLAAATFTGELFF. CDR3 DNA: TGTGCCAGCAGCTTAGCGGCCGCTACTTTCACCGGGGAGCTGTTTTTT. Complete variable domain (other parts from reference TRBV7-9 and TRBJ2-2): DTGVSQNPRHKITKRGQNVTFRCDPISEHNRLYWYRQTLGQGPEFLTYFQNEAQLEKSRLLSDRFSAERPKGSFSTLEIQRTEQGDSAMYLCASSLAAATFTGELFFGEGSRLTVL.

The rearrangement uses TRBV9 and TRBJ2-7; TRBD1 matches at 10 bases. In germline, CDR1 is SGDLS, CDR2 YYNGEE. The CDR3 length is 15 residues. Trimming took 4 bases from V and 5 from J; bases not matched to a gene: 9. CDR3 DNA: TGTGCCAGCAGCTTAACCCCCGGGACAGGGGACGAGCAGTACTTC. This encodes CASSLTPGTGDEQYF.

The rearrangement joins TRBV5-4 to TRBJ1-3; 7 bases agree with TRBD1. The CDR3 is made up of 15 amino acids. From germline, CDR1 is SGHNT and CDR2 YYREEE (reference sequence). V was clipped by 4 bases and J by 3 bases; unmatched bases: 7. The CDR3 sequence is CASSSPTGYGNTIYF. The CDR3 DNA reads TGTGCCAGCAGCAGCCCGACAGGGTATGGAAACACCATATATTTT.

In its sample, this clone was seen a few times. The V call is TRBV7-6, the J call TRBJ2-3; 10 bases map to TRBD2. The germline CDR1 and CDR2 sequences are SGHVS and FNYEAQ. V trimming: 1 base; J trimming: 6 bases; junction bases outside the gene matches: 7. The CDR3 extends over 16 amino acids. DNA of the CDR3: TGTGCCAGCAGCTTAGTCCCAAAGGGACTAGCGGATACGCAGTATTTT. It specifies CASSLVPKGLADTQYF.

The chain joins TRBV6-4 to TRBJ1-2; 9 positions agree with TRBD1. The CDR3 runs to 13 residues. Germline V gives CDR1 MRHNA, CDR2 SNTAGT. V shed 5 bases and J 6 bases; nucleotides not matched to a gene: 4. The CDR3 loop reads CASSPTGGHGYTF. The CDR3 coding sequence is TGTGCCAGCAGTCCTACAGGGGGCCATGGCTACACCTTC.

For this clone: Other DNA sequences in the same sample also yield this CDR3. CDR3 DNA: TGTGCCAGCAGCTTGGGGGAGGGCACTGAAGCTTTCTTT. Its translation is CASSLGEGTEAFF. This chain joins TRBV7-9 and TRBJ1-1; D possibly corresponds to TRBD1 (5 bases). V shed 3 bases and J shed 4 bases, with 9 bases lying between them. Germline V CDR1 and CDR2: SEHNR, FQNEAQ (reference sequence). This CDR3 is built from 13 residues.

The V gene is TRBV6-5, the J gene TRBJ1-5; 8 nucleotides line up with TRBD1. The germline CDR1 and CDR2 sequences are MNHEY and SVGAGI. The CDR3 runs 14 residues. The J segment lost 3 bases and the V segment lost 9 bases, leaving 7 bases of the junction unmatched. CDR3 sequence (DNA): TGTGCCAGTGGCCAGGACAGGGCCAATCAGCCCCAGCATTTT. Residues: CASGQDRANQPQHF.

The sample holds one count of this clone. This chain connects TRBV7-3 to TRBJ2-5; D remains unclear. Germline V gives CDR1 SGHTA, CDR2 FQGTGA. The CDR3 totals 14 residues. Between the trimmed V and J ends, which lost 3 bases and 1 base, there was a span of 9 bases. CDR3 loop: CASSFLGGQETQYF. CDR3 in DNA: TGTGCCAGCAGCTTCTTGGGCGGCCAAGAGACCCAGTACTTC.

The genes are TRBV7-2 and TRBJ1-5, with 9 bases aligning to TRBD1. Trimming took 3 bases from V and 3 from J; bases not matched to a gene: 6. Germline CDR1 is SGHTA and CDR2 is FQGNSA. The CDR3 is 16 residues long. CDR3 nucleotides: TGTGCCAGCAGCTTCACCGGGACAGGGCTCAATCAGCCCCAGCATTTT. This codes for CASSFTGTGLNQPQHF.

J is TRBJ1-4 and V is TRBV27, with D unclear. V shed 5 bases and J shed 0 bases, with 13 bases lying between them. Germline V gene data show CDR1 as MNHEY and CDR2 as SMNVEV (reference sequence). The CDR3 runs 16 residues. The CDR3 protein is CASSTRRAATNEKLFF. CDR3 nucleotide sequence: TGTGCCAGCAGTACAAGGCGAGCCGCAACTAATGAAAAACTGTTTTTT.

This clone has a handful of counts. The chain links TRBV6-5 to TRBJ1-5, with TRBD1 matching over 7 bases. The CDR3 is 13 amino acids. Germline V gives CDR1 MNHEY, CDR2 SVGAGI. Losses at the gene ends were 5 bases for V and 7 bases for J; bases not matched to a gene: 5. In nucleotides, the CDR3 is TGTGCCAGCAGTCAAGACAGGGCGCAGCCCCAGCATTTT. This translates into CASSQDRAQPQHF.

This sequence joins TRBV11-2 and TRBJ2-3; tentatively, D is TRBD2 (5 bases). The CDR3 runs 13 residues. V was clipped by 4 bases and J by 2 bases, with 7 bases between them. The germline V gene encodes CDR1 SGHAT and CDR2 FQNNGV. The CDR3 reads CASSSDYTDTQYF. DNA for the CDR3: TGTGCCAGCAGCTCCGACTACACAGATACGCAGTATTTT.

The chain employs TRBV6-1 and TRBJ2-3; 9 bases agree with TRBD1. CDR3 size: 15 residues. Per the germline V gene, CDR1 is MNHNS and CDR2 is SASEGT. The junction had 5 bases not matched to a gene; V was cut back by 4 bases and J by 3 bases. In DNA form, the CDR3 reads TGTGCCAGCAGTGGCGGGACAGGGTCTACAGATACGCAGTATTTT. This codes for CASSGGTGSTDTQYF.

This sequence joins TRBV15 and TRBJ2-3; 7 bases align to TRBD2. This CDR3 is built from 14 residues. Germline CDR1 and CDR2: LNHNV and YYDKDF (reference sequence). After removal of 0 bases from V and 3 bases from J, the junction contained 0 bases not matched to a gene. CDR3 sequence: CATSRELATDTQYF. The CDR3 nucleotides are TGTGCCACCAGCAGAGAACTAGCGACAGATACGCAGTATTTT.

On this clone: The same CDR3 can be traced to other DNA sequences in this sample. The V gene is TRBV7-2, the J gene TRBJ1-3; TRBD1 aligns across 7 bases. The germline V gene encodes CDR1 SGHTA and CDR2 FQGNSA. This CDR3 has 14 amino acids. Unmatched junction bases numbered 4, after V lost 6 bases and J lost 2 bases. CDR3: CASSLGGAGNTIYF. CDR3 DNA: TGTGCCAGCAGTCTAGGGGGCGCTGGAAACACCATATATTTT.

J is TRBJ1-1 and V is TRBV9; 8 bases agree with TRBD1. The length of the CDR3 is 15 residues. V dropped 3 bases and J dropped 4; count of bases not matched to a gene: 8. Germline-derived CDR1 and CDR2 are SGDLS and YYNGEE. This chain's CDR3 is CASSASGDRSTEAFF. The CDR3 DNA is TGTGCCAGCAGCGCGTCAGGGGACAGGAGCACTGAAGCTTTCTTT.

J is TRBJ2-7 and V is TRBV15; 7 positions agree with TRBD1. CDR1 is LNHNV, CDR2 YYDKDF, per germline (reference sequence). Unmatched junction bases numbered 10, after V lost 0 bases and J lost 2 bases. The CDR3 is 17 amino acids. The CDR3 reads CATSRDFSLTGTYEQYF. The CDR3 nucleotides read TGTGCCACCAGCAGAGATTTCTCCCTGACAGGGACCTACGAGCAGTACTTC.

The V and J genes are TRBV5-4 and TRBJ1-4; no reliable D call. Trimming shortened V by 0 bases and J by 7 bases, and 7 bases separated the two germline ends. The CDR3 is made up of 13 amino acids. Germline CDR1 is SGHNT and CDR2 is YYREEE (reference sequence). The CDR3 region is CASSLARAEKLFF. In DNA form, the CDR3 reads TGTGCCAGCAGCTTGGCTAGGGCTGAAAAACTGTTTTTT.